These 27 T cell receptor beta chains were sequenced from one sample in a study of blood T cell repertoires in COVID-19. Assay: immunoSEQ multiplex PCR; the TCRdb copy retains only in-frame clones and omits some. The sample lists a few hundred thousand clones, nearly 90% occurring once. The sequenced sample consisted of PBMCs or T cells enriched from blood (not recorded which). The receptor set was obtained from a woman under 40 who had recovered from COVID-19.

This clone was seen once. CDR3 sequence: CASSGDWAHNEKLFF. The DNA for the CDR3 is TGCGCCAGCAGCGGGGACTGGGCCCATAATGAAAAACTGTTTTTT. This chain uses TRBV5-1 with TRBJ1-4, with D tentatively TRBD1 (5 bases). Trimming took off 4 bases at V and 4 bases at J, with 14 bases between the two ends. Per germline, CDR1 SGHRS and CDR2 YFSETQ. The CDR3 sequence is 15 residues long.

V gene TRBV19 combines with J gene TRBJ2-6, with 8 bases lining up with TRBD1. This CDR3 region has 18 residues. V lost 3 bases, J lost 5 bases, and 12 bases stayed unmatched. Germline V gene lookup returns CDR1 LNHDA and CDR2 SQIVND (reference sequence). In nucleotides, the CDR3 is TGTGCCAGTAGTATTACCCGGACAGGGCTCGACTGGGCCAACGTCCTGACTTTC. This codes for CASSITRTGLDWANVLTF.

The chain combines TRBV10-3 with TRBJ1-5, with TRBD1 matching 7 bases. V lost 5 bases, J lost 5 bases, and 3 bases stayed unmatched. Germline CDR1 ENHRY, CDR2 SYGVKD. The CDR3 covers 13 residues. The CDR3 coding sequence is TGTGCCATCAGTCGGGACAGTTATCAGCCCCAGCATTTT. This encodes CAISRDSYQPQHF.

This chain connects TRBV12-3 or TRBV12-4 to TRBJ1-1; D not certain. V dropped 7 bases and J dropped 4 bases, with 13 bases sitting between them. This CDR3 has 13 residues. CDR3 amino acids: CASIPQSATEAFF. CDR3 in DNA: TGTGCCAGCATTCCTCAGTCTGCCACTGAAGCTTTCTTT.

The gene calls are TRBV15 and TRBJ1-1, with D unresolved. Trimming took off 5 bases at V and 0 bases at J, with 10 bases between the two ends. CDR1 and CDR2 from the germline V gene are LNHNV and YYDKDF (reference sequence). CDR3 length equals 14 residues. In nucleotides, the CDR3 is TGTGCCACCAGCGTAAGCAGGATGAACACTGAAGCTTTCTTT. This translates into CATSVSRMNTEAFF.

The V and J genes are TRBV6-2 or TRBV6-3 and TRBJ2-7; D remains unclear. Germline V gives CDR1 MNHEY, CDR2 SVGEGT. The CDR3 contains 11 residues. The V and J ends lost 5 bases and 2 bases respectively, with 4 bases between them. CDR3 sequence: CASSTTYEQYF. DNA for the CDR3: TGTGCCAGCAGTACTACCTACGAGCAGTACTTC.

This chain links TRBV10-1 with TRBJ2-7; D gene unclear. Per the germline V gene, CDR1 is WNHNN and CDR2 is SYGVQD (reference sequence). CDR3 length: 13 amino acids. V lost 6 bases and J lost 6, with 15 bases in between. This CDR3 is CASSPEAPSEQYF. In nucleotides, the CDR3 is TGCGCCAGCAGCCCCGAGGCTCCTAGCGAGCAGTACTTC.

V gene TRBV19 combines with J gene TRBJ1-6; D is undetermined. This CDR3 has 18 amino acids. Between the trimmed V and J ends, which lost 6 bases and 0 bases, there was a span of 18 bases. CDR1 and CDR2 from the germline V gene are LNHDA and SQIVND (reference sequence). The CDR3 loop is CASSDFGSASSYNSPLHF. CDR3 DNA: TGTGCCAGTAGCGACTTCGGGAGCGCGAGCTCCTATAATTCACCCCTCCACTTT.

The chain carries TRBV18 and TRBJ2-2; 15 bases fit TRBD2. The ends lost 6 bases at V and 0 bases at J; junction bases unmatched: 11. This CDR3 is 20 amino acids long. In germline, CDR1 is KGHSH, CDR2 LQKENI. CDR3 in amino acids: CASSTIGTSGRTANTGELFF. In nucleotides, the CDR3 is TGTGCCAGCTCTACAATAGGGACTAGCGGGAGGACCGCGAACACCGGGGAGCTGTTTTTT.

The gene calls are TRBV6-2 or TRBV6-3 and TRBJ1-5; TRBD1 matches at 10 bases. The CDR3 is 17 residues long. The germline CDR1 and CDR2 sequences are MNHEY and SVGEGT. The junction had 9 bases not matched to a gene; V was cut back by 5 bases and J by 2 bases. The CDR3 here is CASSHDRGLGGNQPQHF. CDR3 in DNA: TGTGCCAGCAGTCACGACAGGGGGCTAGGGGGCAATCAGCCCCAGCATTTT.

The CDR3 reads CASSRTVSNQPQHF. Written as DNA, the CDR3 is TGTGCCAGCAGCCGGACAGTTAGCAATCAGCCCCAGCATTTT. The rearrangement joins TRBV7-2 to TRBJ1-5, with a weak D call TRBD1 (6 bases). Deletions cut 5 bases from V and 0 bases from J, with 8 bases between. Germline V lookup: CDR1 SGHTA, CDR2 FQGNSA. The CDR3 extends over 14 amino acids.

V is TRBV7-9 and J is TRBJ2-5; D is ambiguous. This CDR3 is 14 amino acids long. V gave up 3 bases and J gave up 1 base, with 9 bases separating them. Germline V gene data show CDR1 as SEHNR and CDR2 as FQNEAQ (reference sequence). CDR3: CASSLGSGQETQYF. In DNA form, the CDR3 reads TGTGCCAGCAGCTTGGGTTCGGGCCAAGAGACCCAGTACTTC. The whole variable domain, remainder taken from reference TRBV7-9 and TRBJ2-5, is DTGVSQNPRHKITKRGQNVTFRCDPISEHNRLYWYRQTLGQGPEFLTYFQNEAQLEKSRLLSDRFSAERPKGSFSTLEIQRTEQGDSAMYLCASSLGSGQETQYFGPGTRLLVL.

The chain employs TRBV7-9 and TRBJ1-4; 7 bases map to TRBD1. Germline CDR1 is SEHNR and CDR2 is FQNEAQ (reference sequence). V shed 3 bases, J shed 7 bases, and the junction held 5 bases outside the gene matches. The CDR3 is made up of 14 amino acids. The CDR3, as DNA: TGTGCCAGCAGCTTCGACAGGGTCCTTGAAAAACTGTTTTTT. Residues: CASSFDRVLEKLFF.

This clone was counted once. The V gene is TRBV5-1, the J gene TRBJ2-5; D unresolved. Germline V gene sequence: CDR1 SGHRS, CDR2 YFSETQ. The CDR3 totals 14 residues. V was pared by 0 bases and J by 2 bases, with 8 bases between. CDR3: CASSLVQQQETQYF. Written as DNA, the CDR3 is TGCGCCAGCAGCTTGGTACAGCAACAAGAGACCCAGTACTTC. The whole variable domain, remainder taken from reference TRBV5-1 and TRBJ2-5, is KAGVTQTPRYLIKTRGQQVTLSCSPISGHRSVSWYQQTPGQGLQFLFEYFSETQRNKGNFPGRFSGRQFSNSRSEMNVSTLELGDSALYLCASSLVQQQETQYFGPGTRLLVL.

V gene TRBV7-9 combines with J gene TRBJ2-7, with D possibly TRBD2 on 5 matching bases. The CDR3 covers 12 residues. V gave up 8 bases and J gave up 6 bases, with 14 bases separating them. Looked up from germline, CDR1 is SEHNR and CDR2 is FQNEAQ (reference sequence). The chain's CDR3 is CASHSRGLEQYF. CDR3 in DNA: TGTGCCAGCCACAGCAGAGGGCTCGAGCAGTACTTC.

The rearrangement joins TRBV9 to TRBJ2-2; 9 bases are shared with TRBD1. J gave up 6 bases and V 4 bases, and 7 bases lay outside the gene matches. CDR1 SGDLS and CDR2 YYNGEE come from the germline V gene. The CDR3 extends over 15 amino acids. CDR3 sequence (DNA): TGTGCCAGCAGCACGGGCAGGACAGGGGCCGGGGAGCTGTTTTTT. Protein product: CASSTGRTGAGELFF.

CDR3 nucleotides: TGTGCCAGCAGTTTAGGAACGGGGACAGGTGAGAATGAGCAGTTCTTC. This encodes CASSLGTGTGENEQFF. The rearrangement uses TRBV27 and TRBJ2-1, with 8 nucleotides matching TRBD1. V gave up 2 bases and J gave up 7 bases; unmatched junction bases: 10. CDR1 MNHEY and CDR2 SMNVEV come from the germline V gene (reference sequence). The CDR3 loop spans 16 amino acids.

The chain carries TRBV5-1 and TRBJ2-5; TRBD1 aligns across 8 bases. Germline V gene data show CDR1 as SGHRS and CDR2 as YFSETQ. The junction had 9 bases not matched to a gene; V was cut back by 3 bases and J by 5 bases. There are 15 residues in the CDR3. CDR3 sequence reads: CASSSRTGSMETQYF. The CDR3 coding sequence is TGCGCCAGCAGCTCGCGGACAGGGAGCATGGAGACCCAGTACTTC. The full variable domain, its missing parts supplied by reference TRBV5-1 and TRBJ2-5, is KAGVTQTPRYLIKTRGQQVTLSCSPISGHRSVSWYQQTPGQGLQFLFEYFSETQRNKGNFPGRFSGRQFSNSRSEMNVSTLELGDSALYLCASSSRTGSMETQYFGPGTRLLVL.

This rearrangement joins TRBV19 to TRBJ2-3; tentative D call: TRBD1 (6 bases). Germline assignment: CDR1 LNHDA and CDR2 SQIVND (reference sequence). The CDR3 loop spans 15 amino acids. Trimming stripped 5 bases from V and 4 bases from J, with 16 bases between. Here the CDR3 DNA reads TGTGCCAGTAGTCCAAACAGGGTGAAGGCAGATACGCAGTATTTT. Translated: CASSPNRVKADTQYF.

The chain employs TRBV7-2 and TRBJ2-7; D is possibly TRBD2 (6 bases). Per the germline V gene, CDR1 is SGHTA and CDR2 is FQGNSA. CDR3 length: 15 residues. The ends were cut back, 3 bases at V and 3 bases at J, with 15 bases in the middle. For the CDR3, the DNA is TGTGCCAGCAGCTTCGGGGGTCTTTTTATCTACGAGCAGTACTTC. Translation: CASSFGGLFIYEQYF. The whole variable domain, remainder taken from reference TRBV7-2 and TRBJ2-7, is GAGVSQSPSNKVTEKGKDVELRCDPISGHTALYWYRQSLGQGLEFLIYFQGNSAPDKSGLPSDRFSAERTGGSVSTLTIQRTQQEDSAVYLCASSFGGLFIYEQYFGPGTRLTVT.

With regard to this clone: Other DNA sequences in the same sample also yield this CDR3. The chain has TRBV9 and TRBJ2-3; TRBD1 might be the D (6 bases). The germline V gene has CDR1 SGDLS and CDR2 YYNGEE. The ends were cut back, 0 bases at V and 6 bases at J, with 14 bases in the middle. The CDR3 contains 15 residues. Here the CDR3 DNA reads TGTGCCAGCAGCGTAGCCGGGGCCAGGGGTGATACGCAGTATTTT. Its protein is CASSVAGARGDTQYF. Looking up the rest from reference TRBV9 and TRBJ2-3 gives the full variable domain: DSGVTQTPKHLITATGQRVTLRCSPRSGDLSVYWYQQSLDQGLQFLIQYYNGEERAKGNILERFSAQQFPDLHSELNLSSLELGDSALYFCASSVAGARGDTQYFGPGTRLTVL.

This chain connects TRBV19 to TRBJ2-1; 12 nucleotides line up with TRBD2. The CDR3 runs to 18 residues. Trimming at V came to 5 bases and at J to 4 bases, leaving 12 bases not matched to a gene. CDR1 is LNHDA and CDR2 is SQIVND in the germline V gene (reference sequence). DNA for the CDR3: TGTGCCAGTAGTGGAGATAGACTAGCGGGAGCGGGGTACAATGAGCAGTTCTTC. It codes for CASSGDRLAGAGYNEQFF.

V is TRBV29-1 and J is TRBJ2-7, with TRBD2 as a possible D gene (6 bases). V lost 2 bases to trimming and J lost 5 bases, with 13 bases between them. Germline V gives CDR1 SQVTM, CDR2 ANQGSEA. The CDR3 totals 13 residues. The CDR3 region has the DNA TGCAGCGTTGAATTGGGGGGTACTCACGAGCAGTACTTC. It yields the protein CSVELGGTHEQYF.

The chain joins TRBV28 to TRBJ2-7; D is undetermined. The CDR3 has 13 amino acids. The germline V gene encodes CDR1 MDHEN and CDR2 SYDVKM. V lost 2 bases and J lost 6, with 11 bases in between. The CDR3 is CASSLDRQVEQYF. CDR3 sequence (DNA): TGTGCCAGCAGTTTAGATAGGCAGGTCGAGCAGTACTTC.

A single count supports this clone. J is TRBJ2-1 and V is TRBV11-3, with TRBD2 matching over 13 bases. Germline V lookup: CDR1 SGHNT, CDR2 YENEEA. The CDR3 runs 15 residues. With V trimmed by 5 bases and J by 7 bases, 5 bases remained unmatched. The CDR3 spells CASSPGLAGANEQFF. In DNA, the CDR3 is TGTGCCAGCAGCCCAGGACTAGCGGGGGCGAATGAGCAGTTCTTC.

This chain joins TRBV5-1 and TRBJ2-1; maybe TRBD2 (5 bases). Germline CDR1 SGHRS, CDR2 YFSETQ. Between the trimmed V and J ends, which lost 1 base and 5 bases, there was a span of 13 bases. This CDR3 region has 15 residues. In DNA form, the CDR3 reads TGCGCCAGCAGCTTGTTCGCAAGAGCGGACAATGAGCAGTTCTTC. It is translated as CASSLFARADNEQFF.

The CDR3 loop reads CASSWFVLAGEVVQETQYF. CDR3 bases: TGTGCCAGCAGTTGGTTTGTCCTAGCGGGGGAGGTGGTGCAAGAGACCCAGTACTTC. This sequence joins TRBV28 and TRBJ2-5; TRBD2 matches at 10 bases. Per germline, CDR1 MDHEN and CDR2 SYDVKM. The ends lost 4 bases at V and 2 bases at J; junction bases unmatched: 16. The CDR3 extends over 19 amino acids.